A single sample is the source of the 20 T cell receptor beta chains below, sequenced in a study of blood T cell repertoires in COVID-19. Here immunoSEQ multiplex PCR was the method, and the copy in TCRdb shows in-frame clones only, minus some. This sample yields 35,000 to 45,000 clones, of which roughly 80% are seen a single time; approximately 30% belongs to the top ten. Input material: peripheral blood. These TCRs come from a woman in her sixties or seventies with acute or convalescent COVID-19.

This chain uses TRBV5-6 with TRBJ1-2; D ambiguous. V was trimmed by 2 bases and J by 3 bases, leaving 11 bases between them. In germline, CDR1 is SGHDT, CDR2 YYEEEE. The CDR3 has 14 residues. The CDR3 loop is CASSFPPTDYGYTF. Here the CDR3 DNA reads TGTGCCAGCAGCTTCCCTCCCACTGACTATGGCTACACCTTC.

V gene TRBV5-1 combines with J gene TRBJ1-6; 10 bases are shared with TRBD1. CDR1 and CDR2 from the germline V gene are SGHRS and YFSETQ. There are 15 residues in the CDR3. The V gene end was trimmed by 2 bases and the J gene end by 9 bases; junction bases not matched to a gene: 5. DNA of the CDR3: TGCGCCAGCAGCTTAGGGACAGGGGACGGTTCACCCCTCCACTTT. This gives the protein CASSLGTGDGSPLHF.

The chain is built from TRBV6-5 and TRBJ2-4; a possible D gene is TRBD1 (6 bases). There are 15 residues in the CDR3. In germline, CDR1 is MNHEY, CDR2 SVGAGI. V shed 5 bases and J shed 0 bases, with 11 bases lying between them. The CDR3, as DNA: TGTGCCAGCAGTCCTCAGGGGATAGCCAAAAACATTCAGTACTTC. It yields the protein CASSPQGIAKNIQYF.

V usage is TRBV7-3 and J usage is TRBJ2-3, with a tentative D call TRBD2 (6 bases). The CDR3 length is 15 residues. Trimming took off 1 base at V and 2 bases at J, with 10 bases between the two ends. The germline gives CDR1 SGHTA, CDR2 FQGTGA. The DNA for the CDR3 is TGTGCCAGCAGCTTAATGGGACTCTACACAGATACGCAGTATTTT. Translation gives CASSLMGLYTDTQYF.

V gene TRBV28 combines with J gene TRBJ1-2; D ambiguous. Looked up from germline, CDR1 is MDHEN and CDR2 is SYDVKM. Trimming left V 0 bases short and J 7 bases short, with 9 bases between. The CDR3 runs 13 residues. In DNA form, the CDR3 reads TGTGCCAGCAGTTTATGGGGCGAGGGTGGCTACACCTTC. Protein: CASSLWGEGGYTF.

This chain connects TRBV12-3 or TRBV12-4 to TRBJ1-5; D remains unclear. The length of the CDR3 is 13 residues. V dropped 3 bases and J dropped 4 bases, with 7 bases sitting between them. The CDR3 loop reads CASSFWLNQPQHF. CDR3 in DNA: TGTGCCAGCAGTTTTTGGCTGAATCAGCCCCAGCATTTT.

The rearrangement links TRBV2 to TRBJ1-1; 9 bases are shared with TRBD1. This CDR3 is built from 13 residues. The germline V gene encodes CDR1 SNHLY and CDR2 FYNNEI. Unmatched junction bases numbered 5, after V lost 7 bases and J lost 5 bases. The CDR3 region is CASNRDRATEAFF. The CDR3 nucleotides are TGTGCCAGCAACCGGGACAGGGCTACTGAAGCTTTCTTT.

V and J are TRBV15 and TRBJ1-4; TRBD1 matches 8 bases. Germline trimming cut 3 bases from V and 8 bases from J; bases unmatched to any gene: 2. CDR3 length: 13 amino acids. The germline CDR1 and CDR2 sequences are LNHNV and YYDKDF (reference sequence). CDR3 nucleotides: TGTGCCACCAGCAGGGACAGGGCCGAAAAACTGTTTTTT. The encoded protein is CATSRDRAEKLFF.

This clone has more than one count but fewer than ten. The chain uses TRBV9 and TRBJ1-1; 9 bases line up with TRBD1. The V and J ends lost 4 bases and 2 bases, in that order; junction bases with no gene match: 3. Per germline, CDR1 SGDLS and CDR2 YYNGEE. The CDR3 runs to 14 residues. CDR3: CASSFTGGNTEAFF. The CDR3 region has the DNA TGTGCCAGCAGCTTCACAGGGGGCAACACTGAAGCTTTCTTT. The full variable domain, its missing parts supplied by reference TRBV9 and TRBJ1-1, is DSGVTQTPKHLITATGQRVTLRCSPRSGDLSVYWYQQSLDQGLQFLIQYYNGEERAKGNILERFSAQQFPDLHSELNLSSLELGDSALYFCASSFTGGNTEAFFGQGTRLTVV.

The CDR3 DNA sequence: TGTGCCAGCCGGCGCGGGACAGGCCATGAAAAACTGTTTTTT. Protein sequence: CASRRGTGHEKLFF. The chain recombines TRBV7-9 with TRBJ1-4; 8 bases match TRBD1. The CDR3 sequence is 14 residues long. The trim removed 8 bases at V and 6 bases at J, leaving 8 bases unmatched. Germline V gene sequence: CDR1 SEHNR, CDR2 FQNEAQ (reference sequence).

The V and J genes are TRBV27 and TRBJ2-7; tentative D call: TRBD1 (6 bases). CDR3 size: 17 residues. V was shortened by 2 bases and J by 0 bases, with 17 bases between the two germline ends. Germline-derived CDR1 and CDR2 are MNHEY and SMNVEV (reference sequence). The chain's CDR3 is CASSLGTTGLPSYEQYF. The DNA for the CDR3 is TGTGCCAGCAGTTTAGGGACAACGGGCTTACCCTCCTACGAGCAGTACTTC.

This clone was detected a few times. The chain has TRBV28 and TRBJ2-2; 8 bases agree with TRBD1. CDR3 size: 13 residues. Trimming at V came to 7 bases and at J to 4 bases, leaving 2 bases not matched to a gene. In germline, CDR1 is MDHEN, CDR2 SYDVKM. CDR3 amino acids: CASKTGGTGELFF. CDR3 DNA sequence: TGTGCCAGCAAAACAGGGGGCACCGGGGAGCTGTTTTTT.

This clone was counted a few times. CDR3 region: CASSRIPGQVNYGYTF. CDR3 nucleotide sequence: TGTGCCAGCAGCCGAATCCCGGGACAGGTTAACTATGGCTACACCTTC. This sequence joins TRBV11-2 and TRBJ1-2; TRBD1 aligns across 8 bases. Germline V gene sequence: CDR1 SGHAT, CDR2 FQNNGV. V shed 5 bases, J shed 1 base, and the junction held 9 bases outside the gene matches. There are 16 residues in the CDR3.

CDR3 in DNA: TGTGCCAGATCCCTAGCGGGAGCCCCCTATGAGCAGTTCTTC. Amino acids: CARSLAGAPYEQFF. The genes are TRBV3-1 (or the pseudogene TRBV3-2) and TRBJ2-1; TRBD2 matches at 10 bases. The CDR3 runs 14 residues. Germline lookup yields CDR1 LGHDT and CDR2 YNNKEL (reference sequence). Trimming removed 9 bases from V and 8 bases from J; junction bases left unmatched: 10.

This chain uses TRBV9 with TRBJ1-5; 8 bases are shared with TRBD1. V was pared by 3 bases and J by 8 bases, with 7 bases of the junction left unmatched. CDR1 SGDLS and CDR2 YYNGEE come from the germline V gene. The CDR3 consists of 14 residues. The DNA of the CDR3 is TGTGCCAGCAGCGCGACAGGGGAAGGGAAGCCCCAGCATTTT. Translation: CASSATGEGKPQHF.

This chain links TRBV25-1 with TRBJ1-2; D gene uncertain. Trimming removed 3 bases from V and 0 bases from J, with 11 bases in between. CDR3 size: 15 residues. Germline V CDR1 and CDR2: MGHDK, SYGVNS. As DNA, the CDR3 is TGTGCCAGCAGTGAGGCCTGGGAGGCTAACTATGGCTACACCTTC. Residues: CASSEAWEANYGYTF.

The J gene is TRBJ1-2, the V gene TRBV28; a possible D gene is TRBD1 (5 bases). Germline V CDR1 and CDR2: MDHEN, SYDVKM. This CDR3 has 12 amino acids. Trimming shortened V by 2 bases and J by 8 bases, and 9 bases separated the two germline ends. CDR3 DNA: TGTGCCAGCAGTTTAGGGGGGACCGGCTACACCTTC. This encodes CASSLGGTGYTF.

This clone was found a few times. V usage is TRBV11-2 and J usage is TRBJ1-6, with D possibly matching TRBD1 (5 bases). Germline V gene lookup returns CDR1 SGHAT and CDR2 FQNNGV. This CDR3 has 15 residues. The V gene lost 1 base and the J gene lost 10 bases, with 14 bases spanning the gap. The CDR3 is CASSLGGAKYSPLHF. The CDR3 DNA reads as TGTGCCAGCAGCTTAGGGGGCGCGAAGTACTCACCCCTCCACTTT.

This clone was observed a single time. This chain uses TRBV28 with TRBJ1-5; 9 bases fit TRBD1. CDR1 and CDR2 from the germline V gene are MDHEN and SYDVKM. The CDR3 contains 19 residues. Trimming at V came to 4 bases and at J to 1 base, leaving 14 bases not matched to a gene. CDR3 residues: CASSSLGDRAFTSNQPQHF. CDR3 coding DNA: TGTGCCAGCAGTTCTCTCGGGGACAGGGCTTTCACCAGCAATCAGCCCCAGCATTTT.

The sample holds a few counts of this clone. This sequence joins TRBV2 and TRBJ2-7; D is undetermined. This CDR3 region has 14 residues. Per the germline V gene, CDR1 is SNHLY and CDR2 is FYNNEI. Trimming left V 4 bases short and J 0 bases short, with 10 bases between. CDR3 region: CASSVRRISYEQYF. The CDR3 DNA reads TGTGCCAGCAGTGTTAGGCGGATCTCCTACGAGCAGTACTTC.